The clone carrying this T cell receptor beta chain was found many times. The J segment lost 4 bases and the V segment lost 5 bases, leaving 7 bases of the junction unmatched. The germline CDR1 and CDR2 sequences are SEHNR and FQNEAQ (reference sequence). The length of the CDR3 is 14 residues. The data derive from a study of T cells of healthy individuals. TCRdb called the 5' RACE reads again in MiXCR, with one record for every CDR3 protein. This repertoire shows 75,000 to 95,000 distinct CDR3 sequences, 5% found once; its top ten account for around 6.9%. The rearrangement links TRBV7-9 to TRBJ2-7; TRBD1 matches at 8 bases. This TCR came from a female donor in good health. The CDR3 loop reads CASSPGGYGYEQYF. Written as DNA, the CDR3 is TGTGCCAGCAGCCCAGGGGGCTACGGGTACGAGCAGTACTTC.